This T cell receptor (beta chain) appears in the sequencing data of a study of beta chain features in type 1 diabetes. General observations from the study: Small HLA sub-analyses could not settle whether HLA shapes TCRB rearrangement. Type 1 diabetes patients had moderately but significantly shorter TCRB CDR3s in all four CD4+ subsets. Insertions were fewer and deletions more numerous at VDJ junctions in type 1 diabetes patients.

The germline V gene encodes CDR1 MDHEN and CDR2 SYDVKM. J was trimmed by 5 bases and V by 4 bases; bases with no gene match: 7. CDR3 size: 14 residues. This clone was found a few times. The antigen remains unidentified. A heparinised blood draw that averaged approximately 120 mL was obtained once from each donor. Sorting that relied on CD45RO/CCR7/CD25/CD127/CD95/CD27 yielded CD4+ naive, central memory, regulatory and stem cell-like memory cells. As every portion of the isolated RNA was reverse transcribed, the sequencing read expressed TCRB transcripts. The method was immunoSEQ multiplex PCR; TCRdb's version includes in-frame clones alone and lacks a portion of them. This sample has 640,000 or so clones, with about 14% found just once.

Sample: naive CD4+ T cells from blood. This chain connects TRBV28 to TRBJ2-5; TRBD2 matches 7 bases. The clonotype was recovered from a man between 18 and 29 years old with type 1 diabetes. CDR3 DNA sequence: TGTGCCAGCAGTTCTCGGGGGGATCACGAGACCCAGTACTTC. Its translation is CASSSRGDHETQYF.